A single sample is the source of the 13 T cell receptor beta chains below, sequenced in a study of OX40 agonist ivuxolimab in advanced cancers. The method was immunoSEQ multiplex PCR; TCRdb's version includes in-frame clones alone and lacks a portion of them. The repertoire holds 69,000 or so clones, with around 82% as singletons. The input for sequencing was CD4+ or CD8+ T cells sorted from blood, taken in a trial of the OX40 agonist ivuxolimab. The origin of the receptors is an adult with an advanced solid tumor such as melanoma, head and neck, liver or kidney cancer.

Remarks on this clone: One junction end does not reproduce the germline sequence, and a read error may be involved. This rearrangement joins TRBV6-6 to TRBJ1-6; D perhaps matches TRBD1 (5 bases). This CDR3 contains 13 residues. CDR1 and CDR2 (germline): MNHNY, SVGAGI (reference sequence). The CDR3 nucleotides are TGTGCCAGCAGCTATGGGCCCGGACAACCCCTTCACTTT. The encoded protein is CASSYGPGQPLHF.

This chain connects TRBV7-9 to TRBJ1-1; the match to TRBD1 covers 9 bases. Trimming at V came to 1 base and at J to 0 bases, leaving 3 bases not matched to a gene. Germline CDR1 is SEHNR and CDR2 is FQNEAQ (reference sequence). The CDR3 length is 16 residues. This CDR3 is CASSLETGGVNTEAFF. DNA for the CDR3: TGTGCCAGCAGCTTAGAGACAGGGGGGGTGAACACTGAAGCTTTCTTT.

CDR3 bases: TGTGCCAGTAGTCCATACGACAGGGGGCTTCAGTTCTTC. Its protein product is CASSPYDRGLQFF. The V and J genes are TRBV19 and TRBJ2-1; 10 bases are shared with TRBD1. Germline V gene data show CDR1 as LNHDA and CDR2 as SQIVND (reference sequence). This CDR3 has 13 amino acids. V shed 5 bases and J 13 bases; nucleotides not matched to a gene: 8. The full variable domain, completed using reference TRBV19 and TRBJ2-1, is DGGITQSPKYLFRKEGQNVTLSCEQNLNHDAMYWYRQDPGQGLRLIYYSQIVNDFQKGDIAEGYSVSREKKESFPLTVTSAQKNPTAFYLCASSPYDRGLQFFGPGTRLTVL.

Here the CDR3 reads CASSPQTRGKPYEQYF. CDR3 DNA sequence: TGCGCCAGCAGCCCTCAAACCAGGGGAAAACCCTACGAGCAGTACTTC. J is TRBJ2-5 and V is TRBV5-1, with D perhaps TRBD1 (6 bases). The end of the DNA is better explained by TRBJ2-7, so the J call may be wrong. The CDR3 totals 16 residues. Germline V CDR1 and CDR2: SGHRS, YFSETQ.

The rearrangement links TRBV5-6 to TRBJ2-3; D ambiguous. Between the trimmed V and J ends, which lost 0 bases and 2 bases, there was a span of 7 bases. The CDR3 loop spans 14 amino acids. Germline V gene data show CDR1 as SGHDT and CDR2 as YYEEEE. The CDR3 nucleotides read TGTGCCAGCAGCTTGGAAGTCACCACAGATACGCAGTATTTT. It codes for CASSLEVTTDTQYF.

The rearrangement joins TRBV4-1 to TRBJ2-7; perhaps D is TRBD1 or TRBD2 (5 bases each). The germline gives CDR1 MGHRA, CDR2 YSYEKL. Between the trimmed V and J ends, which lost 1 base and 1 base, there was a span of 14 bases. CDR3 length: 16 amino acids. The CDR3 bases are TGCGCCAGCAGCCAAGTCGGGGCGCAATTATCCTACGAGCAGTACTTC. This translates into CASSQVGAQLSYEQYF.

The genes are TRBV19 and TRBJ1-1, with D perhaps matching TRBD1 (5 bases). Trimming shortened V by 7 bases and J by 1 base, and 10 bases separated the two germline ends. In germline, CDR1 is LNHDA, CDR2 SQIVND (reference sequence). The CDR3 sequence is 13 residues long. The CDR3, as DNA: TGTGCCAGTAACCTAGGGGCGAACACTGAAGCTTTCTTT. As protein: CASNLGANTEAFF.

The V gene is TRBV5-1, the J gene TRBJ2-2; D remains unclear. Germline V CDR1 and CDR2: SGHRS, YFSETQ. V shed 4 bases and J shed 5 bases, with 15 bases lying between them. CDR3 length: 15 amino acids. CDR3 bases: TGCGCCAGCAGCCCCTTGGGCGGACGGACCGGGGAGCTGTTTTTT. This encodes CASSPLGGRTGELFF.

The J gene is TRBJ2-3, the V gene TRBV5-1; TRBD1 aligns across 7 bases. This CDR3 has 14 amino acids. Trimming took 4 bases from V and 2 from J; bases not matched to a gene: 4. In germline, CDR1 is SGHRS, CDR2 YFSETQ. The DNA for the CDR3 is TGCGCCAGCAGCCTGGGGACAGCCACAGATACGCAGTATTTT. Translating gives CASSLGTATDTQYF.

V and J are TRBV5-6 and TRBJ1-1; D remains ambiguous. Germline lookup yields CDR1 SGHDT and CDR2 YYEEEE. This CDR3 comprises 16 residues. Trimming stripped 3 bases from V and 1 base from J, with 16 bases between. CDR3 bases: TGTGCCAGCAGCTCAAACGGTGAGACAAAGAACACTGAAGCTTTCTTT. As protein: CASSSNGETKNTEAFF. Drawing the rest from reference TRBV5-6 and TRBJ1-1, the complete variable domain is DAGVTQSPTHLIKTRGQQVTLRCSPKSGHDTVSWYQQALGQGPQFIFQYYEEEERQRGNFPDRFSGHQFPNYSSELNVNALLLGDSALYLCASSSNGETKNTEAFFGQGTRLTVV.

The V gene is TRBV28, the J gene TRBJ2-3; 10 positions agree with TRBD2. V was clipped by 10 bases and J by 4 bases; unmatched bases: 8. Per germline, CDR1 MDHEN and CDR2 SYDVKM. The CDR3 is 14 amino acids. The CDR3 DNA is TGTGCCACCTCACTAGCGGGGCTGGCAGATACGCAGTATTTT. Amino acids: CATSLAGLADTQYF.

The V gene is TRBV9, the J gene TRBJ2-7; TRBD1 agrees at 9 bases. CDR1 SGDLS and CDR2 YYNGEE come from the germline V gene. V was clipped by 4 bases and J by 1 base; unmatched bases: 6. The CDR3 spans 15 residues. For the CDR3, the DNA is TGTGCCAGCAGCACGAGCGGGACAGGGTCCTACGAGCAGTACTTC. Encoded protein: CASSTSGTGSYEQYF.

V gene TRBV7-9 combines with J gene TRBJ1-3, with D hard to call. There are 13 residues in the CDR3. Germline V gene sequence: CDR1 SEHNR, CDR2 FQNEAQ (reference sequence). V lost 6 bases and J 4 bases, leaving 10 bases between the germline ends. The CDR3 here is CASSPNLGNTIYF. The CDR3 nucleotides are TGTGCCAGCAGTCCTAATCTGGGAAACACCATATATTTT.